This TCR beta chain was found in a study of graft-versus-host responses after intestinal transplantation (dated by TCRdb to the early 2020s). Background on the whole study: Multivisceral, liver-intestinal, or isolated intestinal transplants were received by the recipients. Bulk TCR-beta CDR3 sequencing was used to track graft-versus-host and host-versus-graft alloreactive T cell clones in the graft, circulation and bone marrow after intestinal transplantation. A cohort of about two dozen intestinal transplant recipients, including one retransplant, was enrolled, and 3 patients lacking pretransplant specimens were excluded. Rather than going through the commercial service, samples from three later patients were sequenced in-house on an Illumina MiSeq and processed with MiXCR. All recipients received anti-thymocyte globulin induction followed by maintenance tacrolimus and steroids for three to four years. A peak of at least 4% donor T cells among recipient peripheral blood mononuclear cells was the definition used for donor T cell macrochimerism. To identify alloreactive clones, pre-transplant mixed lymphocyte reaction products were sequenced and then compared with unstimulated pre-transplant donor and recipient T cells. Beyond this particular receptor, the publication reports: In patients with donor T cell macrochimerism, the allografts had high GvH to HvG T cell clonal ratios. The relatively low number and heterogeneity of intestinal transplant patients limited the conclusions. GvH clones turned up in recipient bone marrow, with some appearing earlier in ileal mucosa or blood, a pattern consistent with an intestinal mucosal origin. Early after transplant, peak levels of circulating GvH clones were found to be associated with declines in HvG clones.

The germline V gene gives CDR1 as MNHEY and CDR2 as SVGAGI. At the junction V is shortened by 6 bases and J by 6 bases, with 8 bases in between. CDR3 length: 11 amino acids, cysteine to phenylalanine. The read is trimmed to its CDR3 DNA, 33 bases read in frame from base 1. The library was generated by the immunoSEQ multiplex PCR assay. For most patients, high-throughput TCR-beta CDR3 sequencing of genomic DNA was performed by Adaptive Biotechnologies. Per the authors' processing: TCR sequencing data were retrieved from Adaptive's ImmunoSEQ software for about 17 patients, whereas three other patients were processed with MiXCR and VDJtools. Because the origin of CDR3 nucleotide sequences shared between donor and recipient could not be assigned, those sequences were removed. Alloreactive clones required at least 2-fold expansion over unstimulated cells and minimum CFSE-low frequency of 0.002% (template counts) or 0.001% (read counts). Clones detected in sequenced pre-transplant spleen, lymph node, or MLR CFSE-low populations of the donor or recipient were defined as mappable. The cumulative frequency of alloreactive clones was calculated as a percentage of all sequences, weighted by copy number. The table comes from immuneACCESS by way of TCRdb, which keeps in-frame sequences with V and J called. Part of the clones is missing from these tables; in studies checked, under half for an unresolved V gene and the rest for unknown reasons. V, J and clone size were drawn from that table, and D and trimming were deduced from the DNA. This sample gives around 30,000 clones in total; roughly 87% of them show up just once. The top ten clonotypes cover around 10% of the sample.

As for this clone: Its antigen remains unidentified. No much larger clone exists at a distance of one base, and base qualities are not known.

In the first month after transplant, blood samples were collected up to 4 times, and after that at least monthly when available. The source material was PBMCs, sampled about 450 days after intestinal transplantation. This clonotype originated in a human patient who received an intestinal transplant, so some T cells may come from the graft donor. The rearrangement joined TRBV6-5 to TRBJ1-1, with TRBD1 tentatively as D gene (5 bases match). The CDR3 protein is CASRGLAEAFF. The nucleotide sequence is TGTGCCAGCAGGGGGCTGGCTGAAGCTTTCTTT.